The 29 T cell receptor beta chains listed next were all sequenced from one sample in a study of beta chain features in type 1 diabetes. General study findings and limits: Shorter TCRB CDR3s, moderately but significantly so, were found in Type 1 diabetes patients in all four CD4+ subsets.

All of the isolated RNA was reverse transcribed, so expressed TCRB transcripts were sequenced. Using immunoSEQ multiplex PCR, the repertoire was profiled, and TCRdb retains in-frame clones only, with some absent. The sample holds hundreds of thousands of clones, about 14% seen once. For these receptors, no antigen is known. The sample was naive CD4+ T cells from blood. These receptors were collected from a man aged 18 to 35 with type 1 diabetes.

The rearrangement joins TRBV4-2 to TRBJ1-1; 8 bases align to TRBD1. Trimming removed 3 bases from V and 6 bases from J; junction bases left unmatched: 9. The CDR3 runs to 15 residues. The germline gives CDR1 LGHNA, CDR2 YNFKEQ. The CDR3 is CASSHYGQGKPEAFF. CDR3 bases: TGTGCCAGCAGCCACTACGGACAGGGAAAACCTGAAGCTTTCTTT.

This clone was seen only a few times. The rearrangement joins TRBV5-1 to TRBJ2-7; TRBD1 matches 9 bases. The CDR3 runs to 15 residues. Germline CDR1 reads SGHRS; CDR2 reads YFSETQ. With 5 bases clipped from V and 5 bases from J, the junction kept 11 bases outside the gene matches. The CDR3 DNA reads as TGCGCCAGCAGTTTATTGGGACAGGGATTCAACGAGCAGTACTTC. Translation gives CASSLLGQGFNEQYF.

The chain links TRBV7-8 to TRBJ2-5, with D tentatively TRBD1 (6 bases). V lost 0 bases to trimming and J lost 11 bases, with 19 bases between them. Germline CDR1 SGHVS, CDR2 FQNEAQ. The CDR3 runs 15 residues. CDR3 protein: CASSLARIPPGTQYF. The CDR3 DNA follows: TGTGCCAGCAGCTTAGCTAGAATCCCGCCGGGGACACAGTACTTC.

This clone turned up a few times. The chain links TRBV6-5 to TRBJ2-7, with D hard to call. The germline V gene has CDR1 MNHEY and CDR2 SVGAGI. The CDR3 is made up of 15 amino acids. The V and J ends lost 0 bases and 3 bases respectively, with 12 bases between them. CDR3 residues: CASSYSKNSFYEQYF. CDR3 nucleotides: TGTGCCAGCAGTTACTCGAAGAATAGCTTCTACGAGCAGTACTTC.

This chain connects TRBV6-4 to TRBJ2-3; D tentatively fits TRBD1 or TRBD2 (5 bases each). V was clipped by 0 bases and J by 5 bases, with 12 bases between them. The CDR3 consists of 15 residues. Germline V gene data show CDR1 as MRHNA and CDR2 as SNTAGT. The CDR3 DNA sequence: TGTGCCAGCAGTGACTCCTGGGGGAAAGAAGATACGCAGTATTTT. Amino acids: CASSDSWGKEDTQYF.

This clone was counted only a few times. The chain is built from TRBV5-1 and TRBJ2-7, with D possibly TRBD2 on 5 matching bases. The V gene's germline CDR1 is SGHRS and CDR2 YFSETQ. This CDR3 region has 13 residues. V lost 4 bases and J 7 bases, leaving 15 bases between the germline ends. CDR3 amino acids: CASSPGPEEEQYF. The DNA for the CDR3 is TGCGCCAGCAGCCCAGGCCCGGAGGAGGAGCAGTACTTC. Combining the CDR3 with reference TRBV5-1 and TRBJ2-7 gives the whole variable domain KAGVTQTPRYLIKTRGQQVTLSCSPISGHRSVSWYQQTPGQGLQFLFEYFSETQRNKGNFPGRFSGRQFSNSRSEMNVSTLELGDSALYLCASSPGPEEEQYFGPGTRLTVT.

In DNA, the CDR3 is TGTGCCAGCAGTGGACAGACCTACTATGGCTACACCTTC. Its translation is CASSGQTYYGYTF. The chain combines TRBV6-1 with TRBJ1-2; D might be TRBD1 (5 bases). V gave up 4 bases and J gave up 3 bases, with 9 bases separating them. CDR1 and CDR2 (germline): MNHNS, SASEGT. CDR3 length equals 13 residues.

The chain combines TRBV28 with TRBJ2-1, with TRBD2 as a possible D gene (7 bases). The CDR3 is 15 amino acids. The V gene lost 4 bases and the J gene lost 3 bases, with 13 bases spanning the gap. Germline-derived CDR1 and CDR2 are MDHEN and SYDVKM. The CDR3 sequence: CASSSGGGLYNEQFF. The CDR3 DNA reads TGTGCCAGCAGTTCAGGCGGGGGCCTCTACAATGAGCAGTTCTTC.

This clone was counted a few times. The chain uses TRBV5-4 and TRBJ2-1, with 8 bases identical to TRBD2. The length of the CDR3 is 15 residues. Germline trimming cut 4 bases from V and 0 bases from J; bases unmatched to any gene: 3. Germline V lookup: CDR1 SGHNT, CDR2 YYREEE (reference sequence). The CDR3 reads CASSPGGGSYNEQFF. In DNA, the CDR3 is TGTGCCAGCAGCCCGGGGGGGGGCTCCTACAATGAGCAGTTCTTC.

V usage is TRBV5-4 and J usage is TRBJ2-7; D may match TRBD1 or TRBD2 (5 bases each). Germline CDR1 reads SGHNT; CDR2 reads YYREEE (reference sequence). V gave up 4 bases and J gave up 4 bases, with 18 bases separating them. The CDR3 is made up of 15 amino acids. The CDR3, as DNA: TGTGCCAGCAGCGCTATGGGACGGACAACGTACGAGCAGTACTTC. Translated: CASSAMGRTTYEQYF.

The chain is built from TRBV5-4 and TRBJ1-2, with 12 nucleotides matching TRBD1. The CDR3 has 14 amino acids. With V trimmed by 4 bases and J by 8 bases, 6 bases remained unmatched. Germline assignment: CDR1 SGHNT and CDR2 YYREEE (reference sequence). The CDR3 DNA is TGTGCCAGCAGCCAGGGACAGGGGGCGAGCGGCTACACCTTC. It is translated as CASSQGQGASGYTF.

The chain has TRBV7-2 and TRBJ2-2, with TRBD2 as a possible D gene (5 bases). Trimming cost V 7 bases and J 3 bases, with 15 bases left between them. The CDR3 extends over 15 amino acids. CDR1 and CDR2 (germline): SGHTA, FQGNSA. The DNA of the CDR3 is TGTGCCAGCAACCGCGCCTGGGGAGACACCGGGGAGCTGTTTTTT. This gives the protein CASNRAWGDTGELFF. Full variable domain (missing parts from reference TRBV7-2 and TRBJ2-2): GAGVSQSPSNKVTEKGKDVELRCDPISGHTALYWYRQSLGQGLEFLIYFQGNSAPDKSGLPSDRFSAERTGGSVSTLTIQRTQQEDSAVYLCASNRAWGDTGELFFGEGSRLTVL.

The chain recombines TRBV6-6 with TRBJ1-1, with no clear D. The CDR3 is made up of 11 amino acids. Germline CDR1 MNHNY, CDR2 SVGAGI (reference sequence). The V end lost 5 bases, the J end lost 1 base, and 2 bases lay between the germline ends. In DNA, the CDR3 is TGTGCCAGCAGTGAGAACACTGAAGCTTTCTTT. It specifies CASSENTEAFF.

This chain uses TRBV4-3 with TRBJ2-2, with TRBD2 matching 11 bases. The V and J ends lost 0 bases and 3 bases, in that order; junction bases with no gene match: 9. The V gene's germline CDR1 is LGHNA and CDR2 YSLEER. The CDR3 length is 19 residues. CDR3: CASSQDNLGLAAYTGELFF. In nucleotides, the CDR3 is TGCGCCAGCAGCCAAGATAACCTGGGACTAGCGGCCTACACCGGGGAGCTGTTTTTT.

This clone was seen a handful of times. This chain joins TRBV5-1 and TRBJ2-7; tentative D call: TRBD2 (5 bases). The CDR3 has 13 amino acids. The germline CDR1 and CDR2 sequences are SGHRS and YFSETQ. V shed 2 bases and J shed 3 bases, with 9 bases lying between them. This CDR3 is CASSFGVNYEQYF. The CDR3 DNA reads as TGCGCCAGCAGCTTCGGGGTAAACTACGAGCAGTACTTC.

The chain recombines TRBV7-2 with TRBJ1-1, with D possibly TRBD1 on 5 matching bases. The CDR3 has 14 residues. V gave up 1 base and J gave up 1 base, with 7 bases separating them. CDR1 is SGHTA, CDR2 FQGNSA, per germline. DNA of the CDR3: TGTGCCAGCAGCTTAGGGGGCACGAACACTGAAGCTTTCTTT. This gives the protein CASSLGGTNTEAFF. Complete variable domain (other parts from reference TRBV7-2 and TRBJ1-1): GAGVSQSPSNKVTEKGKDVELRCDPISGHTALYWYRQSLGQGLEFLIYFQGNSAPDKSGLPSDRFSAERTGGSVSTLTIQRTQQEDSAVYLCASSLGGTNTEAFFGQGTRLTVV.

This clone came up a few times. This chain uses TRBV7-2 with TRBJ2-7; possibly TRBD2 for D (6 bases). The CDR3 extends over 15 amino acids. V was cut by 2 bases and J by 0 bases, with 11 bases left in between. The germline V gene has CDR1 SGHTA and CDR2 FQGNSA. DNA of the CDR3: TGTGCCAGCAGCTTAAGGAGGGGTAACTCCTACGAGCAGTACTTC. Translation gives CASSLRRGNSYEQYF.

Turning to this clone: Other nucleotide sequences from this sample produce the same CDR3. The V gene is TRBV18, the J gene TRBJ2-5; 8 positions match TRBD1. V trimming: 1 base; J trimming: 1 base; junction bases outside the gene matches: 2. The germline gives CDR1 KGHSH, CDR2 LQKENI. This CDR3 region has 15 residues. CDR3: CASSPRQGSQETQYF. As DNA, the CDR3 is TGTGCCAGCTCACCACGACAGGGGTCCCAAGAGACCCAGTACTTC.

This clone was seen a few times. The rearrangement joins TRBV4-2 to TRBJ2-2, with a weak D call TRBD1 (5 bases). CDR3 length: 14 residues. The germline V gene has CDR1 LGHNA and CDR2 YNFKEQ. Between the trimmed V and J ends, which lost 1 base and 5 bases, there was a span of 8 bases. The CDR3 loop reads CASSQVRGTGELFF. CDR3 nucleotides: TGTGCCAGCAGCCAAGTTAGGGGAACCGGGGAGCTGTTTTTT.

The chain links TRBV28 to TRBJ1-5; D not resolved. Trimming removed 3 bases at V and 5 bases at J, with 2 bases between. The CDR3 is 11 residues long. Per the germline V gene, CDR1 is MDHEN and CDR2 is SYDVKM. CDR3 bases: TGTGCCAGCAGTTTCGATCAGCCCCAGCATTTT. It yields the protein CASSFDQPQHF.

The V and J genes are TRBV30 and TRBJ2-2; 7 bases fit TRBD1. In germline, CDR1 is GTSNPN, CDR2 SVGIG (reference sequence). The length of the CDR3 is 15 residues. J lost 5 bases, V lost 4 bases, and 10 bases had no gene match. The CDR3 DNA sequence: TGTGCCTGGACCACAAGAAGGGGGCGGACCGGGGAGCTGTTTTTT. The encoded protein is CAWTTRRGRTGELFF.

In this sample, this clone turned up a few times. V and J are TRBV7-2 and TRBJ2-1; D remains unclear. The V gene lost 4 bases and the J gene lost 8 bases, with 12 bases spanning the gap. Per germline, CDR1 SGHTA and CDR2 FQGNSA. This CDR3 has 13 residues. The CDR3 bases are TGTGCCAGCAGCTACCTCAGCACCCATGAGCAGTTCTTC. Translated, it gives CASSYLSTHEQFF.

This chain connects TRBV9 to TRBJ2-5, with D possibly matching TRBD2 (6 bases). The germline V gene has CDR1 SGDLS and CDR2 YYNGEE. Trimming removed 0 bases at V and 4 bases at J, with 13 bases between. This CDR3 region has 15 residues. The chain's CDR3 is CASSVAGLWVETQYF. In nucleotides, the CDR3 is TGTGCCAGCAGCGTAGCGGGACTTTGGGTAGAGACCCAGTACTTC. The full variable domain, completed using reference TRBV9 and TRBJ2-5, is DSGVTQTPKHLITATGQRVTLRCSPRSGDLSVYWYQQSLDQGLQFLIQYYNGEERAKGNILERFSAQQFPDLHSELNLSSLELGDSALYFCASSVAGLWVETQYFGPGTRLLVL.

The V call is TRBV20-1, the J call TRBJ2-1; maybe TRBD2 (5 bases). CDR1 and CDR2 (germline): DFQATT, SNEGSKA (reference sequence). CDR3 length: 11 residues. Trimming removed 3 bases at V and 12 bases at J, with 12 bases between. This chain's CDR3 is CSASDRTGQFF. CDR3 in DNA: TGCAGTGCTAGTGATCGGACTGGGCAGTTCTTC.

This clone has a handful of counts. V and J are TRBV29-1 and TRBJ1-1; possible D gene TRBD1, 5 bases. Germline CDR1 is SQVTM and CDR2 is ANQGSEA. The CDR3 covers 14 residues. Trimming took 4 bases from V and 2 from J, leaving 14 bases between them. The CDR3 sequence: CSVVGRRTNTEAFF. The CDR3 DNA reads as TGCAGCGTTGTGGGGCGTCGGACCAACACTGAAGCTTTCTTT.

This clone was detected only a few times. The same CDR3 arises from other DNA sequences in this sample as well. This chain connects TRBV5-6 to TRBJ1-5; 9 bases match TRBD1. V dropped 2 bases and J dropped 4; count of bases not matched to a gene: 4. The V gene's germline CDR1 is SGHDT and CDR2 YYEEEE. This CDR3 is built from 15 residues. CDR3 sequence reads: CASSLRGTGNQPQHF. The DNA of the CDR3 is TGTGCCAGCAGCTTACGCGGGACAGGGAATCAGCCCCAGCATTTT.

V gene TRBV10-3 combines with J gene TRBJ2-1, with TRBD2 identical over 11 bases. The ends lost 7 bases at V and 7 bases at J; junction bases unmatched: 15. The CDR3 has 17 residues. Germline lookup yields CDR1 ENHRY and CDR2 SYGVKD. The CDR3 sequence is CAITSEEVAGGGNEQFF. CDR3 in DNA: TGTGCCATCACCTCGGAAGAGGTAGCGGGAGGGGGTAATGAGCAGTTCTTC.

The V and J genes are TRBV6-6 and TRBJ1-1, with 9 bases lining up with TRBD1. The CDR3 is 14 amino acids. The V gene's germline CDR1 is MNHNY and CDR2 SVGAGI (reference sequence). V lost 2 bases, J lost 4 bases, and 2 bases stayed unmatched. The CDR3 loop reads CASSYGTGSTEAFF. The CDR3 nucleotides read TGTGCCAGCAGTTACGGGACAGGGAGCACTGAAGCTTTCTTT.

This chain joins TRBV23-1 and TRBJ2-7, with no clear D. TRBV23-1 is labeled an ORF, and its function is uncertain. V was clipped by 4 bases and J by 3 bases, with 16 bases between them. The CDR3 is made up of 15 amino acids. As DNA, the CDR3 is TGCGCCAGCAGTCCACTCAGAGCTAATGTCTACGAGCAGTACTTC. This codes for CASSPLRANVYEQYF.